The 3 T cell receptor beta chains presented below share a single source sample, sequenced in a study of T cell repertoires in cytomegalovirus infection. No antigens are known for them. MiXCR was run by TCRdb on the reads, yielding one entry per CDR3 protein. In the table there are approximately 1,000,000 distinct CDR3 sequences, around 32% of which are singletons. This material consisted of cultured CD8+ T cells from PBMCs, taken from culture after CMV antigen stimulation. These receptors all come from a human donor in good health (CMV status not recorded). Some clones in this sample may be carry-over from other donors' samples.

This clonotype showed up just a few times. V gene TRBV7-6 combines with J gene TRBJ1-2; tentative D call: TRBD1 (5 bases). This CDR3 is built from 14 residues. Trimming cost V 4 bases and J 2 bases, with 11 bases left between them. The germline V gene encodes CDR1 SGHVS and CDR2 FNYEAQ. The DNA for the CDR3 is TGTGCCAGCAGCTCGTTAGAGGGGAACTATGGCTACACCTTC. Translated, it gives CASSSLEGNYGYTF. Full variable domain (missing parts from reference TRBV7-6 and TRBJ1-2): GAGVSQSPRYKVTKRGQDVALRCDPISGHVSLYWYRQALGQGPEFLTYFNYEAQQDKSGLPNDRFSAERPEGSISTLTIQRTEQRDSAMYRCASSSLEGNYGYTFGSGTRLTVV.

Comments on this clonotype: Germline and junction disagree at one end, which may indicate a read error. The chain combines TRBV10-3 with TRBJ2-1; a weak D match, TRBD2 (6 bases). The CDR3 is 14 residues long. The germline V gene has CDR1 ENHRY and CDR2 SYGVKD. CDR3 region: CAIALGTHYTEQFF. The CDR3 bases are TGTGCCATCGCCCTCGGGACTCATTACACTGAGCAGTTCTTC.

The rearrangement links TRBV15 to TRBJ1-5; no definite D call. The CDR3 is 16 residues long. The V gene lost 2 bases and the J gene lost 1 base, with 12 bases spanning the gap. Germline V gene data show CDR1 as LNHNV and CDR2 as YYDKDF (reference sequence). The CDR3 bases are TGTGCCACCAGCAGACTCTCGGATCGGAGCAATCAGCCCCAGCATTTT. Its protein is CATSRLSDRSNQPQHF.